This TCR beta chain is from a study of technical replicates of blood from a handful of donors. Generated by immunoSEQ multiplex PCR, the TCRdb table keeps only in-frame clones and is missing some. The sample lists under 90,000 clones, around 94% seen once, with about 0.25% in the top ten. The V end was cut by 3 bases, the J end by 7 bases, with 19 bases between. CDR3 length: 15 amino acids. The germline V gene has CDR1 SGHRS and CDR2 YFSETQ. The chain is built from TRBV5-1 and TRBJ1-1, with a weak D call TRBD1 (6 bases). The sample comprised T cells isolated from PBMCs. This TCR derives from a human donor in good health. Here the CDR3 DNA reads TGCGCCAGCAGCTCCGGAGTTACAGGGTTAGTTGAAGCTTTCTTT. Translation: CASSSGVTGLVEAFF.